Presented here are 2 T cell receptor beta chains from one specimen sequenced in a study of T cells in women clearing cervical HPV infection. Sequencing was performed with immunoSEQ multiplex PCR; in TCRdb, only in-frame clones are kept and a portion is missing. Seen in this sample are under 40,000 clones; the ten most common clones hold under 7%. Sequencing was done on a sample of blood buffy coat. Every receptor here comes from a woman between 18 and 70 years old with a cervical HPV16 infection that either progressed to CIN3+ or cleared (not recorded which).

With respect to this clone: The DNA ends 3 residues before the CDR3 does, and the rest of the CDR3 is filled in from the germline J gene. J is TRBJ1-4 and V is TRBV19, with a tentative D call TRBD1 (5 bases). Per the germline V gene, CDR1 is LNHDA and CDR2 is SQIVND (reference sequence). Trimming cost V 5 bases and J 0 bases, with 7 bases left between them. CDR3 length equals 14 residues. CDR3 DNA (partial): TGTGCCAGTAGTCCGACAGCAACTAATGAAAAA. The encoded protein is CASSPTATNEK. The whole CDR3 sequence is CASSPTATNEKLFF.

Details on this clone: The read stops 3 residues short of the end of the CDR3; the missing end is completed from the germline J gene. The V and J genes are TRBV18 and TRBJ2-3; D is undetermined. This CDR3 has 15 amino acids. Per the germline V gene, CDR1 is KGHSH and CDR2 is LQKENI. Trimming stripped 3 bases from V and 2 bases from J, with 12 bases between. The CDR3 loop is CASSPPTHATDTQYF. Incomplete CDR3 DNA: TGTGCCAGCTCACCCCCTACTCATGCCACAGATACG.